This T cell receptor (beta chain) was sequenced for a study of blood T cells in healthy people across ages. In germline, CDR1 is SQVTM, CDR2 ANQGSEA. The CDR3 spans 13 residues. Every donor provided approximately 10 milliliters of peripheral blood. Samples each had at least 5 micrograms of total RNA extracted. As for this clonotype: Germline is not matched at one junction end, which may reflect a read error.

Then a second PCR, running roughly 7 to 11 cycles, was carried out with a sample-barcoded 5' primer and a J-beta primer mix. TCRdb fed the 5' RACE reads into MiXCR, producing one record per CDR3 protein. This sample yields some 1.8 million distinct CDR3 sequences, of which 39% are seen a single time; roughly 23% belongs to the top ten. This receptor was identified in a human donor in good health. The rearrangement joins TRBV29-1 to TRBJ2-1; TRBD1 matches at 7 bases. The sequencing sample was made of blood. CDR3: CSVEESTGLEQCF. For the CDR3, the DNA is TGCAGCGTTGAAGAATCGACAGGGTTAGAGCAGTGCTTC.